This T cell receptor beta chain was sequenced in a study of blood T cells in healthy people across ages. Study-level results: A strong correlation was seen between TCR beta diversity and naive T cell percentage.

Isolation per sample recovered at least 7 million PBMCs. On this clonotype: Antigen unknown.

A sample-barcoded 5' primer and a J-beta primer mix were used in a second PCR of roughly 6 to 12 cycles. TCRdb reanalysed the 5' RACE reads using MiXCR and keeps one entry per CDR3 protein. The sample records some 550,000 distinct CDR3 sequences, roughly 48% being singletons. The germline gives CDR1 DFQATT, CDR2 SNEGSKA (reference sequence). This CDR3 spans 13 amino acids. V gave up 1 base and J gave up 4 bases, with 10 bases separating them. The V and J genes are TRBV20-1 and TRBJ2-5; D not resolved. Sequencing was done on a sample of blood. This clonotype was obtained from a man aged 80 or over in good health. The chain's CDR3 is CSARVPGLETQYF. The CDR3 bases are TGCAGTGCTAGAGTCCCCGGGCTAGAGACCCAGTACTTC.